The rows below give T cell receptor beta chains drawn from one sample of a study of cytomegalovirus exposure and HLA in healthy donors. The assay was immunoSEQ multiplex PCR, and TCRdb's table has in-frame clones only and misses some. The data show some 110,000 clones, 71% seen once. Source material: PBMCs. All receptors derive from a female donor in good health and CMV-seronegative. Both conserved end residues are part of each CDR3. D genes are given only for firm matches. Clone size, where shown, is once, few, many, or a class for clones that have expanded.

D,size,V,J,length,DNA,CDR3
TRBD1,-,TRBV5-1,TRBJ2-5,13,TGCGCCAGCAGCTCGGACAGGTTTGAGACCCAGTACTTC,CASSSDRFETQYF
-,-,TRBV9,TRBJ2-7,15,TGTGCCAGCAGCGTAGAGGATAGCGAGCCCTACGAGCAGTACTTC,CASSVEDSEPYEQYF
TRBD1,-,TRBV28,TRBJ1-2,15,TGTGCCAGCAGTTCCCGTGGACAGGCCGATGATGGCTACACCTTC,CASSSRGQADDGYTF
TRBD2,once,TRBV7-3,TRBJ2-2,15,TGTGCCAGCAGCCCCACGGGACTAAACACCGGGGAGCTGTTTTTT,CASSPTGLNTGELFF
TRBD2,-,TRBV14,TRBJ2-2,15,TGTGCCAGCAGCCAAGCTGCGGGAGGGACCGGGGAGCTGTTTTTT,CASSQAAGGTGELFF
-,-,TRBV28,TRBJ2-2,13,TGTGCCAGCGGAGGAACTAGTAGCGGGGAGCTGTTTTTT,CASGGTSSGELFF
-,-,TRBV5-1,TRBJ1-1,16,TGCGCCAGCAGCATTCAACCGGGACGGAGGGACACTGAAGCTTTCTTT,CASSIQPGRRDTEAFF
TRBD2,-,TRBV27,TRBJ2-7,13,TGTGCCAGCAGTTTAGAGGCCGGGGGGGGGCAGTACTTC,CASSLEAGGGQYF
TRBD1,-,TRBV6-6,TRBJ1-2,14,TGTGCCAGCAGAGACCGACAGGGAAACTATGGCTACACCTTC,CASRDRQGNYGYTF
TRBD2,-,TRBV7-2,TRBJ2-5,16,TGTGCCAGCAGCTCCCCTAGCGGGAGGGCTAGAGAGACCCAGTACTTC,CASSSPSGRARETQYF
-,-,TRBV9,TRBJ2-7,14,TGTGCCAGCAGCGTAGACGGGACTGCCGACGGGCAGTACTTC,CASSVDGTADGQYF
-,-,TRBV7-9,TRBJ2-5,15,TGTGCCAGCAGCTTATATCTTCGGGGTGTGGAGACCCAGTACTTC,CASSLYLRGVETQYF
-,-,TRBV5-1,TRBJ2-1,14,TGCGCCAGCAGCTTTAGCGGTTTAAACAATGAGCAGTTCTTC,CASSFSGLNNEQFF
-,-,TRBV10-1,TRBJ2-1,15,TGCGCCAGCAGTGAAGGCGGGGCCGGCTACAATGAGCAGTTCTTC,CASSEGGAGYNEQFF
TRBD2,-,TRBV6-5,TRBJ2-7,15,TGTGCCAGCAGTAAGGGGACCGAAGCGGGATACGAGCAGTACTTC,CASSKGTEAGYEQYF
-,few,TRBV7-9,TRBJ1-2,13,TGTGCCAGCAGAGAGACGGCGGTTATTGACTACACCTTC,CASRETAVIDYTF
-,-,TRBV6-6,TRBJ1-2,13,TGTGCCAGCAGTTACTACGCGGGCTATGGCTACACCTTC,CASSYYAGYGYTF